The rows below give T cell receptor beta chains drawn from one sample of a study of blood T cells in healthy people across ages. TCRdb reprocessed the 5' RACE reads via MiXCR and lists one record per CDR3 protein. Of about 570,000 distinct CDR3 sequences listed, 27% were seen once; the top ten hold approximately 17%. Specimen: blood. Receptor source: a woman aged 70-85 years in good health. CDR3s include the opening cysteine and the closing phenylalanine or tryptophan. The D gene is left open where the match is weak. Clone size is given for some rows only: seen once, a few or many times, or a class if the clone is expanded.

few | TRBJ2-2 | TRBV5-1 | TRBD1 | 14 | CASRKQGATGELFF | TGCGCCAGCAGAAAACAGGGGGCAACCGGGGAGCTGTTTTTT
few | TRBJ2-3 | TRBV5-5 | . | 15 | CASSFGGHGTDTQYF | TGTGCCAGCAGCTTCGGGGGGCATGGCACAGATACGCAGTATTTT
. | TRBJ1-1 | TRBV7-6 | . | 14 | CASRPTDRNTEAFF | TGTGCCAGCAGGCCGACGGACAGGAACACTGAAGCTTTCTTT
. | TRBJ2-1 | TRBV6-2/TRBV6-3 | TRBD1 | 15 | CASNKAGGSYNEQFF | TGTGCCAGCAATAAGGCAGGGGGCTCCTACAATGAGCAGTTCTTC
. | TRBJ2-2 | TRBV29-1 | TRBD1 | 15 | CSVTTGTANTGELFF | TGCAGCGTCACCACCGGGACAGCTAACACCGGGGAGCTGTTTTTT
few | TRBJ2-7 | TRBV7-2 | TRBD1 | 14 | CASSYDRGTYEQYF | TGTGCCAGCAGCTACGACAGGGGCACCTACGAGCAGTACTTC
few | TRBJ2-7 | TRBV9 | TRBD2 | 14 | CASSVGRGEYEQYF | TGTGCCAGCAGCGTCGGGAGGGGCGAGTACGAGCAGTACTTC
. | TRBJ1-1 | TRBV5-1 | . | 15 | CASSLIGSQPGEAFF | TGCGCCAGCAGCTTGATCGGCAGCCAGCCCGGTGAAGCTTTCTTT
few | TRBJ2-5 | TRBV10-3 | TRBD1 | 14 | CAISETGDQETQYF | TGTGCCATCAGTGAGACAGGGGACCAAGAGACCCAGTACTTC
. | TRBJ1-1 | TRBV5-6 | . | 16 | CASSSSSGASSTEAFF | TGTGCCAGCAGCAGCAGTTCCGGGGCCAGTAGCACTGAAGCTTTCTTT
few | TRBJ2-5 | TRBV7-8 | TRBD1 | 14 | CASSLTNDRATQYF | TGTGCCAGCAGCCTAACTAATGACAGGGCCACCCAGTACTTC
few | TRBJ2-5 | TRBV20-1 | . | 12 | CSANLRGETQYF | TGCAGTGCTAACCTTCGGGGAGAGACCCAGTACTTC
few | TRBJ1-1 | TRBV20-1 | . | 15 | CSARDRIGTFTEAFF | TGCAGTGCTAGAGATAGAATTGGGACATTCACTGAAGCTTTCTTT
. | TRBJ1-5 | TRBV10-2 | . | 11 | CASSESGPQHF | TGCGCCAGCAGTGAGTCCGGGCCCCAGCATTTT
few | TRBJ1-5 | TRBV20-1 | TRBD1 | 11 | CSRQGNQPQHF | TGCAGCCGACAGGGTAATCAGCCCCAGCATTTT
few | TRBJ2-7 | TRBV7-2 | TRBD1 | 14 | CASSFDRGPYEQYF | TGTGCCAGCAGCTTTGACAGGGGTCCCTACGAGCAGTACTTC
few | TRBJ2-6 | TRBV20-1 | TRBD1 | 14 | CSATQGAGANVLTF | TGCAGTGCTACCCAGGGGGCTGGGGCCAACGTCCTGACTTTC
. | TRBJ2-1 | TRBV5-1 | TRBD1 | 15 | CASSWAGQGYNEQFF | TGCGCCAGCAGCTGGGCGGGACAGGGCTACAATGAGCAGTTCTTC
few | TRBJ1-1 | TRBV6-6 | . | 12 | CASIRGRTEAFF | TGTGCCAGCATCCGGGGGAGGACTGAAGCTTTCTTT
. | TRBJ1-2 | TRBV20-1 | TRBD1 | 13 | CSASRDRAYGYTF | TGCAGTGCTAGCCGGGACAGGGCCTACGGCTACACCTTC
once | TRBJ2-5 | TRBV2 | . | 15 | CASSLKHRDVETQYF | TGTGCCAGCAGTCTTAAGCACAGGGATGTAGAGACCCAGTACTTC
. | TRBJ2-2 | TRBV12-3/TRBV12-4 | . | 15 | CASGPWAPGTGELFF | TGTGCCAGCGGTCCCTGGGCCCCCGGCACCGGGGAGCTGTTTTTT
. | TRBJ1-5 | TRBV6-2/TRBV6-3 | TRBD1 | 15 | CASTNRGLGNQPQHF | TGTGCCAGCACTAACAGGGGCTTGGGCAATCAGCCCCAGCATTTT
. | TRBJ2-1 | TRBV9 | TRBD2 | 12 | CASSGTSNHQFF | TGTGCCAGCAGCGGGACTAGCAATCATCAGTTCTTC
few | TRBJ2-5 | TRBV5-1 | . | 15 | CASSLTPTPGETQYF | TGCGCCAGCAGCTTGACCCCAACCCCCGGCGAGACCCAGTACTTC
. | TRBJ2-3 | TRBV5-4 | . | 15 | CAGSLAAGRTDTQYF | TGTGCCGGCAGCTTGGCGGCAGGCCGCACAGATACGCAGTATTTT
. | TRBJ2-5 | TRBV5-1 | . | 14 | CASSLLDNQETQYF | TGCGCCAGCAGCTTGCTGGACAACCAAGAGACCCAGTACTTC
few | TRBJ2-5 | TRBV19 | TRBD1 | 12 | CASSRGMETQYF | TGTGCCAGTAGCAGGGGGATGGAGACCCAGTACTTC
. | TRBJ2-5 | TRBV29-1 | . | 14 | CSVSRDTVGETQYF | TGCAGCGTCAGCCGGGACACAGTAGGAGAGACCCAGTACTTC
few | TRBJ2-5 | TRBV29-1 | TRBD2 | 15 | CSVVKSGGVSETQYF | TGCAGCGTTGTGAAAAGCGGGGGGGTATCGGAGACCCAGTACTTC
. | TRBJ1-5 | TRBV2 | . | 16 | CASSVGTTWKNQPQHF | TGTGCCAGCAGTGTCGGGACGACGTGGAAAAATCAGCCCCAGCATTTT
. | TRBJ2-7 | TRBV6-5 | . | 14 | CASSYSGGRYEQYF | TGTGCCAGCAGTTATTCCGGGGGCCGGTACGAGCAGTACTTC
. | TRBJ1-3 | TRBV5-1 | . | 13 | CASSFDVGNTIYF | TGCGCCAGCAGCTTCGACGTTGGAAACACCATATATTTT
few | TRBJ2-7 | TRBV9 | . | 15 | CASSVGGREHYEQYF | TGTGCCAGCAGCGTAGGAGGTCGGGAGCACTACGAGCAGTACTTC
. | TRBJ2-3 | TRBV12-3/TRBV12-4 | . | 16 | CASSRVIRGPTDTQYF | TGTGCCAGCAGCCGCGTGATCCGGGGGCCCACAGATACGCAGTATTTT
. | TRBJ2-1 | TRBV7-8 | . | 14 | CASISEEAYNEQFF | TGTGCCAGCATTTCCGAAGAGGCCTACAATGAGCAGTTCTTC
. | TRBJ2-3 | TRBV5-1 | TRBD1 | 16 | CASSAGTGGFTDTQYF | TGCGCCAGCAGCGCCGGGACAGGGGGTTTTACAGATACGCAGTATTTT
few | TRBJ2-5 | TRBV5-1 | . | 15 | CASSLSGSYQETQYF | TGCGCCAGCAGCTTGTCAGGATCGTACCAAGAGACCCAGTACTTC
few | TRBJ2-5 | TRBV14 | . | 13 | CASSLHFQETQYF | TGTGCCAGCAGCCTTCATTTTCAAGAGACCCAGTACTTC
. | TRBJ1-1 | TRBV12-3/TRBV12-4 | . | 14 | CASTSRRSYTEAFF | TGTGCCAGCACTTCCCGACGGTCATACACTGAAGCTTTCTTT
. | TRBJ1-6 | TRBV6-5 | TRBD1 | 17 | CASSYSQGANVYSPLHF | TGTGCCAGCAGTTACTCTCAGGGGGCTAATGTGTATTCACCCCTCCACTTT